The sequence of this T cell receptor (beta chain) was determined in a study of cytomegalovirus exposure and HLA in healthy donors. Study-level information: Assignment to the Caucasian-associated ancestry cluster applied to more than 75% of the roughly 410 genotyped donors.

Study results and caveats: Indistinguishable V segments such as TRBV6-2 and TRBV6-3 were excluded.

This clone was seen just once. What it recognizes is unknown. The PCR was carried out with 60 Vbeta primers and 13 Jbeta primers. Assay: immunoSEQ multiplex PCR; the TCRdb copy retains only in-frame clones and omits some. The table lists 70,000 to 90,000 clones, more than 65% of them singletons. Trimming removed 1 base at V and 3 bases at J, with 10 bases between. Looked up from germline, CDR1 is SGHAT and CDR2 is FQNNGV. The CDR3 has 14 amino acids. The clonotype was recovered from a man between 65 and 85 years old in good health and CMV-seropositive. The chain joins TRBV11-2 to TRBJ2-7, with D possibly TRBD1 on 5 matching bases. Sequenced: PBMCs. The DNA for the CDR3 is TGTGCCAGCAGCTTAGTGGGTCAGGGCTACGAGCAGTACTTC. This gives the protein CASSLVGQGYEQYF.